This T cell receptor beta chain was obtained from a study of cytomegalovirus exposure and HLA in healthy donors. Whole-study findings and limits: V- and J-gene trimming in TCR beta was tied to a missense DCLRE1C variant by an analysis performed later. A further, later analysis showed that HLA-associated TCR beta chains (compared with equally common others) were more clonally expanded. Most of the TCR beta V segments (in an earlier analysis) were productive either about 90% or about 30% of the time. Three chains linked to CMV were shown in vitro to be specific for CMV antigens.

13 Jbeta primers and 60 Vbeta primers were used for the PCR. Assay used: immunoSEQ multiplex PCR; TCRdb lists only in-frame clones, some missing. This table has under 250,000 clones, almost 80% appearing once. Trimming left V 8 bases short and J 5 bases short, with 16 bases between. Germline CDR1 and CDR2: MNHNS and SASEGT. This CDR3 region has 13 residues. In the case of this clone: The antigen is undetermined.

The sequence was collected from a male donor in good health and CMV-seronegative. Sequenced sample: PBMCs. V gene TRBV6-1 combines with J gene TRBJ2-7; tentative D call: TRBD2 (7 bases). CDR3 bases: TGTGCCAGCGGGGGTGGGGGGGCCCACGAGCAGTACTTC. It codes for CASGGGGAHEQYF.